This T cell receptor (beta chain) was sequenced during a study of a mutant IDH1 vaccine in newly diagnosed glioma. Study context: Standard pretreatment was either radiotherapy, temozolomide, or, for most, radiochemotherapy with temozolomide.

V gave up 0 bases and J gave up 1 base, with 5 bases separating them. The germline gives CDR1 SGHNT, CDR2 YYREEE (reference sequence). The CDR3 is made up of 14 amino acids. Time point: week 11, during vaccination. Doses comprised 300 ug of mutant IDH1 20-mer peptide each, plus topical imiquimod. This clone was picked up a small number of times. Its antigen is not identified. TCRdb's copy holds only in-frame clones and misses some; the assay was immunoSEQ multiplex PCR. The sample carries tens of thousands of clones, roughly 90% recorded once. The TCR sequence derives from a man younger than 30 with glioma. The V call is TRBV5-4, the J call TRBJ1-5; no reliable D call. Sequencing used PBMCs, obtained from a glioma patient whose treatment included an IDH1 peptide vaccine. CDR3 in DNA: TGTGCCAGCAGCTTGGGAGGCAGCAATCAGCCCCAGCATTTT. This encodes CASSLGGSNQPQHF.